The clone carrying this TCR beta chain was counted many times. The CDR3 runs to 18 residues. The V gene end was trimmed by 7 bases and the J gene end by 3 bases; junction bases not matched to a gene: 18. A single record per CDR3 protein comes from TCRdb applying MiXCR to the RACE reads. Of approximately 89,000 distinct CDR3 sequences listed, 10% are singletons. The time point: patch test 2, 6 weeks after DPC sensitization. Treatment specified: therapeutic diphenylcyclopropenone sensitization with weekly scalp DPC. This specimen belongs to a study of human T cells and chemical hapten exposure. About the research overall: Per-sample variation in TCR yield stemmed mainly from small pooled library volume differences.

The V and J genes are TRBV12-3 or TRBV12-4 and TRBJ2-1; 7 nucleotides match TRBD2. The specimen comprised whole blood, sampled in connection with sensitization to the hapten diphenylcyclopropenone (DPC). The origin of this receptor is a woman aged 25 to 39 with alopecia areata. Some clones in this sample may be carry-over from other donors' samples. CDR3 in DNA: TGTGCCAGCACCCAGGGAGCCCTCGGACTAGTTTACTACAATGAGCAGTTCTTC. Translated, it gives CASTQGALGLVYYNEQFF.